This T cell receptor beta chain emerged from a study of CD4+ T cells in melanoma. Points from the study as a whole: A reported correlation linked neoantigen-specific CD4+ T cells to CD8+, macrophage and B cell function.

Method: immunoSEQ multiplex PCR; TCRdb's copy keeps in-frame clones and lacks some. There are some 150,000 clones in the sample; about nine tenths occur only once, and approximately 1.4% lies in the top ten. Germline-derived CDR1 and CDR2 are MNHEY and SMNVEV (reference sequence). This CDR3 is 16 amino acids long. V lost 0 bases and J 7 bases, leaving 18 bases between the germline ends. A word on this clone: The antigen is unknown.

The clonotype originates from a human donor with melanoma. The chain joins TRBV27 to TRBJ1-2; D possibly corresponds to TRBD1 (5 bases). CDR3: CASSLSRLNQGGGYTF. The CDR3 DNA is TGTGCCAGCAGTTTATCCCGGCTAAACCAGGGTGGTGGCTACACCTTC.